This T cell receptor beta chain emerged from a study of cytomegalovirus exposure and HLA in healthy donors listed by TCRdb under 2017. For context, the study as a whole: An earlier analysis of approximately 640 of the donors reported approximately 300 Gb of sequence data and roughly 100 million unique TCR beta sequences from roughly 200 million T cells. An early release covering roughly 640 HLA-typed donors comprised roughly 300 gigabases of sequencing data and roughly 85 million unique TCR sequences. Among the approximately 400 genotyped donors, around 81% belonged to the genetic ancestry cluster associated with self-reported Caucasian donors. The study aimed to test whether cataloging public T cell receptors could reveal signatures of past pathogen exposure. Using immunosequencing, the study profiled T cell repertoires from 666 subjects and related those repertoires to cytomegalovirus serostatus. A separate validation cohort of 100 to 150 different subjects was used in addition to the approximately 700-subject first cohort. To predict cytomegalovirus infection status, the study brought together high-throughput TCR immunosequencing, statistical association of individual TCRs with disease status, and machine learning. In a later analysis, previously published TCR beta repertoires from hundreds of donors were re-analyzed and high-resolution HLA genotyping was added so that TCR occurrence patterns could be studied. In the later analysis, no new phenotypic data were used to find candidate immune exposures; instead, reliance was placed on TCR beta sequences and their occurrence across donors. An earlier analysis of some 500 of the donors applied high-throughput TCR beta sequencing to assess whether each TCR beta V gene segment acted as functional or pseudogenic. Alongside the repertoire data, information on donor age, sex, ethnicity and CMV serostatus was compiled. A later genetic analysis used genome-wide SNP genotypes for about 65% of the roughly 670 donors, treating that subset as a discovery cohort. Every repertoire in the discovery cohort had been generated on one and the same sequencing platform. Class I and class II HLA loci were covered by the typing at four-digit resolution. Typing coverage varied by locus: roughly 629-640 donors for A, B, C, DRB1 and DQB1; approximately 520 for DQA1; about 570 for DPA1; roughly 450 for DPB1. Roughly five DR-DQ haplotypes were treated as single units for association and clustering because of strong linkage in the cohort. Among about 370 genotyped donors of the cohort, an average of approximately 240,000 unique TCR beta nucleotide sequences was sequenced per donor, of which roughly 18% were non-productive.

The cohort consisted of fewer than 700 healthy bone marrow donors. At the time of sampling, all cohort members were nominally healthy, though unrecorded immune exposures were likely present. The donor was CMV seronegative and belonged to the group of 350 to 400 seronegative cohort members. Every donor gave a peripheral blood sample, and the peripheral blood mononuclear cells from that sample were used for TCR beta sequencing. The Qiagen DNeasy Blood Extraction Kit was used to extract genomic DNA from the blood cell samples. The library was made by the immunoSEQ multiplex PCR assay. For the multiplex PCR, a mixture combining 60 forward primers for TCR Vbeta segments and 13 reverse primers for TCR Jbeta segments was used. A multiplex PCR assay on genomic DNA amplified the CDR3 region of rearranged TCR beta genes. On the Illumina HiSeq System, the amplified TCR beta libraries were sequenced as 87-base-pair reads. The source study handled its data this way. A later analysis counted approximately 74 million unique TCR beta chains across the 500 to 850 repertoires, and some 11 million of these chains were shared by at least two donors. To remove PCR and sequencing errors, raw reads were error-corrected and collapsed into unique sequences using a nearest-neighbor algorithm that merged closely related sequences. To assign V, D and J gene segments, CDR3 sequences were aligned to IMGT reference sequences. For a sequence to be retained, a match of at least six nucleotides was required to both a V gene segment and a J gene segment. Rearrangements were called productive when the CDR3 lacked stop codons and stayed in frame with V and J; all others were non-productive. Following IMGT convention, CDR3 was defined as the stretch from the second conserved V-encoded cysteine to the conserved J-encoded phenylalanine. In an earlier analysis of more than 550 of the donors, sequences lacking an unambiguous match to a single V gene segment were excluded. In an earlier analysis of 587 of the donors, a V segment was called functional when productive rearrangements were above 56.7%, and segregating when the standard deviation between donors exceeded 5%. A statistical classification framework was built for diagnosing cytomegalovirus status from the catalog of TCR beta chain sequences. V and J gene assignment, in a later analysis, came from comparing TCR nucleotide sequences with IMGT/GENE-DB human TR gene sequences. The TCRdist pipeline was used in a later analysis to assign CDR3 sequences and most-parsimonious VDJ recombination scenarios. In a later analysis, each TCR beta chain was defined by its CDR3 amino acid sequence together with its V-gene family, and reads without a unique V-gene family were excluded. In a later analysis, fewer than 650 highly shared, low-generation-probability nucleotide sequences were removed to address suspected cross-contamination and a sequencing artifact. For each public chain, a later analysis derived a clonal expansion index from normalized ranks of inferred template counts within each repertoire. In a later analysis, generation probabilities were computed with a VDJ recombination model fitted to out-of-frame rearrangements, and the resulting probabilities were checked against IGoR. A later analysis scored TCR-TCR, TCR-HLA and TCR-CMV co-occurrence with hypergeometric tests, applying a repertoire-size bias correction to TCR pairs. To estimate false discovery rates, a later analysis permuted the HLA or CMV assignments 20 times. In a later analysis, co-occurring TCRs were grouped using DBSCAN, and TCRdist sequence similarity was added for clustering within HLA-allele-positive subsets. Repertoires with fewer than 30,000 or more than 120,000 public chains, plus five repertoires with anomalous nucleotide sharing, were excluded from co-occurrence clustering. In its TCRdb copy, this immuneACCESS table keeps in-frame sequences only and misses some clones. Where compared with another copy, unresolved V genes explain less than half of these, and the others have no known cause. V, J and clone size were drawn from that table, and D and trimming were deduced from the DNA. The sample has 120,000 to 150,000 clones on record, more than 60% of them singletons. The ten largest account for under 7.5% of the sample.

Including the terminal cysteine and phenylalanine, the CDR3 comprises 16 residues. Just CDR3 DNA is preserved here, 48 bases in frame from base 1. Trimmed from V: 4 bases; trimmed from J: 5 bases; junction bases lacking a gene match: 12. As encoded in the germline V gene, CDR1 is SGHVS while CDR2 is FNYEAQ. Broader findings and caveats from the paper: The presence/absence analyses assumed that sequencing depth was roughly uniform across donors, and that assumption may not be true. According to a later analysis, most CMV-associated TCR beta chains appeared to be HLA-restricted, and the HLA associations seemed to be driven largely by CMV exposure. According to a later analysis, TCR association rates differed among HLA loci, with DRB1 alleles showing the most associated TCRs and HLA-C alleles showing the fewest. In a later analysis, HLA-associated TCR beta chains were found to be more clonally expanded and to have lower generation probabilities than equally common non-associated chains. V-gene and J-gene trimming of TCR beta chains was associated with a missense DCLRE1C variant in a later genetic analysis, and the association was replicated in an independent cohort. The study gave a list of over 150 TCR beta chains associated with cytomegalovirus. When HLA alleles, especially DR and DQ, strongly co-occurred, attributing TCR associations to individual alleles was difficult. The only immune exposure information available for the cohort was CMV serostatus. A later genetic analysis reported fewer N-insertions in productive TCRs among donors in an Asian-associated ancestry cluster than the approximately 670-donor mean. Because some donors lacked HLA typing at each locus, the association tests relied only on the typed subset. According to the authors, the approach could potentially be generalized to other disease states and immunological phenotypes. Because the 87-base-pair reads could not distinguish some IMGT-functional V segments, including TRBV6-2 and TRBV6-3, those segments were excluded. The earlier analysis of a few hundred of the donors excluded roughly 17 rarely observed V segments, including chromosome 9 orphons, because counts were too low. Cytomegalovirus status was reported to be diagnosed by the classifier with high specificity and sensitivity in both the original and validation cohorts. The cohort was sequenced for TCR beta chains only, and without alpha or paired-chain data the features that could be detected were limited. Linkage disequilibrium might explain the correlated functional status among segregating V segments, but an unknown experimental factor could not be excluded. Most TCR sequences were seen in very few donors, while some public TCRs were found in many individuals. In vitro tests confirmed that a few of the cytomegalovirus-associated TCR beta chains recognize cytomegalovirus antigens. In a later analysis, some 18,000 TCR beta sequences were associated with specific HLA alleles at a false discovery rate of 0.05. Broadly in line with IMGT annotations, most TCR beta V segments showed up in productive rearrangements about 90% or about 30% of the time in an earlier analysis of around 600 of the donors. A further reported finding was that TCR beta sequences accurately predicted the HLA-A and HLA-B alleles for most subjects in the first cohort. A cluster of highly shared sequence variants was judged likely to represent a technical artifact of the sequencing pipeline. Several of the top co-occurrence clusters appeared to be linked to parvovirus B19, influenza, CMV and Epstein-Barr virus, according to a later analysis.

Regarding this clone: The specificity of this receptor is unknown. No much larger clone is present one base from it, and per-base qualities are unavailable.

The V and J segments used are TRBV7-6 and TRBJ2-7; the central 9 bases match TRBD2. Sequencing was carried out using PBMCs. The source of this sequence is a woman in her sixties in good health and CMV-seronegative. CDR3 region: CASSSVLREGPDEQYF. The DNA sequence is TGTGCCAGCAGCTCGGTCCTGCGGGAGGGCCCTGACGAGCAGTACTTC.